Reported below is one T cell receptor beta chain. Its antigen is as yet unknown. The germline gene is not matched at one end of the junction; a read error may be the cause. Two-round multiplex PCR on genomic DNA was the method by which TCR beta CDR3 was amplified. The first round of PCR was done with primers that matched each TRBV and TRBJ gene. TCRdb redid the calling of the multiplex PCR reads with MiXCR, one entry per CDR3 protein. The sample includes approximately 18,000 distinct CDR3 sequences, approximately 50% of them seen just once. The data were obtained in a study of prognosis after radiotherapy for stage I lung cancer. The overall study: Therapy given concurrently with stereotactic body radiotherapy reached no patient.

Broader study findings: The authors reported that TRBV and TRBJ gene usage differed between patients with and without metastases.

Looked up from germline, CDR1 is MNHEY and CDR2 is SVGEGT. The CDR3 extends over 16 amino acids. The receptor was isolated from a donor at least 50 years old with non-small cell lung cancer. The specimen comprised PBMCs, sampled before or after stereotactic body radiation therapy (not recorded which). The V call is TRBV6-2 or TRBV6-3, the J call TRBJ1-3; D call uncertain. The CDR3 sequence: CASSRTAPYCGNTIYF. The CDR3 coding sequence is TGTGCCAGCAGTCGGACGGCTCCTTACTGTGGAAACACTATATATTTT.